The 27 T cell receptor beta chains listed next were all sequenced from one sample in a study of blood T cell repertoires in COVID-19. Measured with immunoSEQ multiplex PCR; TCRdb has only the in-frame clones, and not every one. Found here are roughly 130,000 clones, around 85% of them singletons; the top ten hold around 17%. The sample consisted of peripheral blood. The source of these receptors is a woman between 50 and 59 years old with acute or convalescent COVID-19.

The rearrangement joins TRBV5-1 to TRBJ2-3; D is undetermined. The CDR3 contains 14 residues. V lost 9 bases and J 3 bases, leaving 17 bases between the germline ends. Germline CDR1 SGHRS, CDR2 YFSETQ. Written as DNA, the CDR3 is TGCGCCAACCCGAAAGGCGGCCGAACAGATACGCAGTATTTT. Translation gives CANPKGGRTDTQYF.

This chain links TRBV27 with TRBJ1-2; the match to TRBD1 covers 7 bases. V was pared by 5 bases and J by 2 bases, with 14 bases of the junction left unmatched. The V gene's germline CDR1 is MNHEY and CDR2 SMNVEV (reference sequence). This CDR3 spans 17 amino acids. The CDR3 protein is CASSPRDSTSKNYGYTF. Here the CDR3 DNA reads TGTGCCAGCAGTCCCCGGGACAGCACCTCGAAAAACTATGGCTACACCTTC.

This chain uses TRBV2 with TRBJ1-2; 11 nucleotides line up with TRBD1. The J segment lost 8 bases and the V segment lost 5 bases, leaving 10 bases of the junction unmatched. Germline V lookup: CDR1 SNHLY, CDR2 FYNNEI. CDR3 length equals 15 residues. As DNA, the CDR3 is TGTGCCAGCAGTCCGGGACAGGGGGTGTACGACGGCTACACCTTC. Protein sequence: CASSPGQGVYDGYTF.

The chain uses TRBV28 and TRBJ2-4; D not resolved. There are 17 residues in the CDR3. V lost 4 bases and J lost 0, with 16 bases in between. Germline assignment: CDR1 MDHEN and CDR2 SYDVKM. CDR3 DNA: TGTGCCAGCAGTTCGCCCAATCCTTTACTAGCCAAAAACATTCAGTACTTC. It specifies CASSSPNPLLAKNIQYF. The full variable domain, completed using reference TRBV28 and TRBJ2-4, is DVKVTQSSRYLVKRTGEKVFLECVQDMDHENMFWYRQDPGLGLRLIYFSYDVKMKEKGDIPEGYSVSREKKERFSLILESASTNQTSMYLCASSSPNPLLAKNIQYFGAGTRLSVL.

The rearrangement links TRBV28 to TRBJ1-2; TRBD1 might be the D (5 bases). Trimming pared 4 bases from V and 3 bases from J, leaving 6 bases between. Germline V gene data show CDR1 as MDHEN and CDR2 as SYDVKM. The CDR3 totals 12 residues. The CDR3 DNA reads as TGTGCCAGCAGTTCGGGGGACTATGGCTACACCTTC. Translated, it gives CASSSGDYGYTF.

This chain joins TRBV11-3 and TRBJ1-5; the D is unclear. This CDR3 comprises 12 residues. V gave up 5 bases and J gave up 4 bases, with 6 bases separating them. The germline gives CDR1 SGHNT, CDR2 YENEEA. This CDR3 reads CASSPNNQPQHF. The CDR3 DNA sequence: TGTGCCAGCAGCCCCAATAATCAGCCCCAGCATTTT.

The chain carries TRBV7-8 and TRBJ1-2; tentative D call: TRBD1 (6 bases). Germline V gives CDR1 SGHVS, CDR2 FQNEAQ. The CDR3 is 15 residues long. The germline V and J ends were trimmed by 0 bases and 5 bases, with 13 bases remaining between them. CDR3 bases: TGTGCCAGCAGCTTAGCGACAGGTTCGGGGTATGGCTACACCTTC. Its translation: CASSLATGSGYGYTF.

The V and J genes are TRBV6-5 and TRBJ1-1; the D is unclear. Trimming cost V 10 bases and J 7 bases, with 16 bases left between them. There are 12 residues in the CDR3. CDR1 and CDR2 from the germline V gene are MNHEY and SVGAGI. CDR3 region: CATTYALNEAFF. CDR3 DNA: TGTGCCACCACCTATGCACTCAATGAAGCTTTCTTT.

This clone was seen only once. The chain combines TRBV2 with TRBJ1-6, with D unclear. V lost 6 bases and J lost 6, with 12 bases in between. The CDR3 runs to 14 residues. The germline CDR1 and CDR2 sequences are SNHLY and FYNNEI. In nucleotides, the CDR3 is TGTGCCAGCAGCCAGATCTTAACTAATTCACCCCTCCACTTT. It is translated as CASSQILTNSPLHF. The complete variable domain, with remaining parts taken from reference TRBV2 and TRBJ1-6, reads EPEVTQTPSHQVTQMGQEVILRCVPISNHLYFYWYRQILGQKVEFLVSFYNNEISEKSEIFDDQFSVERPDGSNFTLKIRSTKLEDSAMYFCASSQILTNSPLHFGNGTRLTVT.

The chain has TRBV10-2 and TRBJ2-5; 10 bases line up with TRBD1. With 7 bases clipped from V and 4 bases from J, the junction kept 9 bases outside the gene matches. Germline CDR1 and CDR2: WSHSY and SAAADI. This CDR3 region has 15 residues. The CDR3 sequence: CASKPGTGVIETQYF. Written as DNA, the CDR3 is TGCGCCAGCAAACCCGGGACAGGGGTTATAGAGACCCAGTACTTC.

The table lists this clone with a count of one. The V and J genes are TRBV7-3 and TRBJ2-3, with 8 bases identical to TRBD2. The CDR3 has 15 amino acids. The germline gives CDR1 SGHTA, CDR2 FQGTGA. V was pared by 3 bases and J by 5 bases, with 7 bases of the junction left unmatched. The CDR3 DNA is TGTGCCAGCAGCTTCGCGGCGGGGGGTGAAGATACGCAGTATTTT. This gives the protein CASSFAAGGEDTQYF. Filled out from reference TRBV7-3 and TRBJ2-3, the complete variable domain reads GAGVSQTPSNKVTEKGKYVELRCDPISGHTALYWYRQSLGQGPEFLIYFQGTGAADDSGLPNDRFFAVRPEGSVSTLKIQRTERGDSAVYLCASSFAAGGEDTQYFGPGTRLTVL.

This chain links TRBV5-1 with TRBJ1-1, with D perhaps matching TRBD1 (5 bases). The length of the CDR3 is 14 residues. Trimming left V 0 bases short and J 3 bases short, with 9 bases between. CDR1 is SGHRS, CDR2 YFSETQ, per germline. The CDR3 nucleotides are TGCGCCAGCAGCTTGGTCCAGGGTTACACTGAAGCTTTCTTT. It codes for CASSLVQGYTEAFF. The full variable domain, with the rest looked up from reference TRBV5-1 and TRBJ1-1, is KAGVTQTPRYLIKTRGQQVTLSCSPISGHRSVSWYQQTPGQGLQFLFEYFSETQRNKGNFPGRFSGRQFSNSRSEMNVSTLELGDSALYLCASSLVQGYTEAFFGQGTRLTVV.

The chain links TRBV5-6 to TRBJ2-3; TRBD2 is a possible D gene (5 bases). Trimming left V 5 bases short and J 3 bases short, with 13 bases between. This CDR3 is built from 14 residues. Germline CDR1 is SGHDT and CDR2 is YYEEEE. In DNA form, the CDR3 reads TGTGCCAGCAGGCTGATAGCGATAACAGATACGCAGTATTTT. Translated, it gives CASRLIAITDTQYF.

This clone is a singleton in its sample. The chain links TRBV6-6 to TRBJ1-2; TRBD1 agrees at 7 bases. The V gene's germline CDR1 is MNHNY and CDR2 SVGAGI (reference sequence). The CDR3 has 16 amino acids. V lost 0 bases, J lost 1 base, and 5 bases stayed unmatched. CDR3 sequence: CASSYSRQGFNYGYTF. DNA for the CDR3: TGTGCCAGCAGTTACTCGAGACAGGGTTTTAACTATGGCTACACCTTC.

The chain carries TRBV27 and TRBJ1-1; 8 positions agree with TRBD1. Germline CDR1 MNHEY, CDR2 SMNVEV (reference sequence). This CDR3 contains 13 residues. Trimming removed 8 bases from V and 0 bases from J; junction bases left unmatched: 2. CDR3 DNA: TGTGCCAGCTGGGGACAGGTGAACACTGAAGCTTTCTTT. This sequence encodes CASWGQVNTEAFF.

This clone is a singleton in its sample. The rearrangement links TRBV5-4 to TRBJ1-1, with TRBD1 matching over 10 bases. Per the germline V gene, CDR1 is SGHNT and CDR2 is YYREEE (reference sequence). The CDR3 totals 17 residues. The V and J ends lost 0 bases and 1 base, in that order; junction bases with no gene match: 6. CDR3 loop: CASSLGTGGGTNTEAFF. CDR3 coding DNA: TGTGCCAGCAGCTTGGGGACAGGGGGAGGGACGAACACTGAAGCTTTCTTT.

This chain joins TRBV5-1 and TRBJ2-7; 7 nucleotides align to TRBD1. V dropped 1 base and J dropped 3; count of bases not matched to a gene: 4. Germline loops: CDR1 SGHRS, CDR2 YFSETQ. There are 14 residues in the CDR3. In DNA, the CDR3 is TGCGCCAGCAGCTTGACAGGGGTCAGCTACGAGCAGTACTTC. Residues: CASSLTGVSYEQYF. Looking up the rest from reference TRBV5-1 and TRBJ2-7 gives the full variable domain: KAGVTQTPRYLIKTRGQQVTLSCSPISGHRSVSWYQQTPGQGLQFLFEYFSETQRNKGNFPGRFSGRQFSNSRSEMNVSTLELGDSALYLCASSLTGVSYEQYFGPGTRLTVT.

The rearrangement links TRBV21-1 to TRBJ1-5; TRBD1, the table's D call, lacks a check against the DNA. TRBV21-1 is given as a pseudogene. The length of the CDR3 is 15 residues. The DNA for the CDR3 is TGTGCCAGCAGCAACTCCGGACAGGGGGAGCAGCCCCAGCATTTT. It encodes CASSNSGQGEQPQHF.

Concerning this clone itself: The junction does not match germline at one end; this may be a read error. J is TRBJ1-5 and V is TRBV6-1; 7 positions agree with TRBD1. Germline V gives CDR1 MNHNS, CDR2 SASEGT. This CDR3 is 13 amino acids long. CDR3 residues: CASSEAWQGQLGF. The DNA of the CDR3 is TGTGCCAGCAGTGAAGCTTGGCAGGGACAGCTCGGTTTT.

The CDR3 spells CASSERGYHLKYHQPQHF. The CDR3 nucleotides read TGTGCCAGCAGTGAAAGGGGGTACCACCTGAAATATCATCAGCCCCAGCATTTT. The V gene is TRBV2, the J gene TRBJ1-5; weak D call: TRBD1 (6 bases). The CDR3 spans 18 residues. V lost 2 bases and J 5 bases, leaving 22 bases between the germline ends. CDR1 is SNHLY, CDR2 FYNNEI, per germline.

The chain links TRBV4-2 to TRBJ2-3, with TRBD2 identical over 7 bases. CDR3 length equals 16 residues. V lost 1 base and J lost 6; bases outside the gene matches: 10. The germline V gene has CDR1 LGHNA and CDR2 YNFKEQ. DNA of the CDR3: TGTGCCAGCAGCCAAGTAGTGGCGGCCGGGGGGGATACGCAGTATTTT. Protein sequence: CASSQVVAAGGDTQYF.

The chain links TRBV5-1 to TRBJ2-2; D uncertain. Germline V gene lookup returns CDR1 SGHRS and CDR2 YFSETQ. The V end lost 2 bases, the J end lost 0 bases, and 8 bases lay between the germline ends. The length of the CDR3 is 15 residues. CDR3 in DNA: TGCGCCAGCAGCTTAGACAACGCGAACACCGGGGAGCTGTTTTTT. It yields the protein CASSLDNANTGELFF.

The chain couples TRBV6-6 to TRBJ1-1, with 7 bases matching TRBD1. The ends lost 8 bases at V and 2 bases at J; junction bases unmatched: 14. The CDR3 length is 16 residues. Germline CDR1 reads MNHNY; CDR2 reads SVGAGI (reference sequence). The chain's CDR3 is CASVHYRGHGNTEAFF. The DNA for the CDR3 is TGTGCCAGCGTGCACTACAGGGGACATGGAAACACTGAAGCTTTCTTT.

The rearrangement links TRBV9 to TRBJ2-3; TRBD2 aligns across 10 bases. V was clipped by 0 bases and J by 3 bases; unmatched bases: 4. The CDR3 runs 16 residues. The germline V gene has CDR1 SGDLS and CDR2 YYNGEE. The CDR3 DNA follows: TGTGCCAGCAGCGTAGTGGCTAGCGGGAGAACAGATACGCAGTATTTT. It is translated as CASSVVASGRTDTQYF.

The V and J genes are TRBV7-9 and TRBJ1-4; 9 bases are shared with TRBD1. Trimming removed 0 bases from V and 6 bases from J; junction bases left unmatched: 2. This CDR3 has 15 residues. Germline V gene data show CDR1 as SEHNR and CDR2 as FQNEAQ (reference sequence). CDR3 nucleotide sequence: TGTGCCAGCAGCTTAGCGGGACAGGGAGATGAAAAACTGTTTTTT. It yields the protein CASSLAGQGDEKLFF.

The chain couples TRBV18 to TRBJ2-5; possibly TRBD1 for D (6 bases). The CDR3 runs to 16 residues. Germline CDR1 is KGHSH and CDR2 is LQKENI. With 4 bases removed from V and 4 bases from J, the gap between germline ends came to 19 bases. In DNA form, the CDR3 reads TGTGCCAGCTCACAGATCAAGGACAGCGGTCGAGAGACCCAGTACTTC. As protein: CASSQIKDSGRETQYF. The complete variable domain, with remaining parts taken from reference TRBV18 and TRBJ2-5, reads NAGVMQNPRHLVRRRGQEARLRCSPMKGHSHVYWYRQLPEEGLKFMVYLQKENIIDESGMPKERFSAEFPKEGPSILRIQQVVRGDSAAYFCASSQIKDSGRETQYFGPGTRLLVL.

The rearrangement links TRBV7-7 to TRBJ1-6, with 8 bases identical to TRBD1. Germline loops: CDR1 SSHAT, CDR2 FNYEAQ (reference sequence). Germline trimming cut 3 bases from V and 5 bases from J; bases unmatched to any gene: 9. The CDR3 extends over 17 amino acids. The CDR3 nucleotides are TGTGCCAGCAGCTTCCACCGGACAGGGACTAATAATTCACCCCTCCACTTT. Encoded protein: CASSFHRTGTNNSPLHF.